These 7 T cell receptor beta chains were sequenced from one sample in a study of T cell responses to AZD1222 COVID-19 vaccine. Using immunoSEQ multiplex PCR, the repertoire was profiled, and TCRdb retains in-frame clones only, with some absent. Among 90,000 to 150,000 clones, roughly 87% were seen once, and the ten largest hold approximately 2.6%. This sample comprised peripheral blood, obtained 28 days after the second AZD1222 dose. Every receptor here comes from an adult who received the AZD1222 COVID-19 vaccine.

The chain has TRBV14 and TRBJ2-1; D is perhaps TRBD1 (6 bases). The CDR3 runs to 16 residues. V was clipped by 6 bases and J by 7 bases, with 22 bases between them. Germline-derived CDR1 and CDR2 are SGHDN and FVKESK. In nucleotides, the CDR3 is TGTGCCAGCAGACCCCGATGGGGGCAACCCCCTAATGAGCAGTTCTTC. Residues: CASRPRWGQPPNEQFF.

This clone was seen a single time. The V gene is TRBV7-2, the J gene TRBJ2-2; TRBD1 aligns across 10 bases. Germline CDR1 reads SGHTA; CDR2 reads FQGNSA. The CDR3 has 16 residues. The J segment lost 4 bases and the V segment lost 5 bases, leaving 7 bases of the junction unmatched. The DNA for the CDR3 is TGTGCCAGCAGCCGTGCGGGGACAGGGGTCACCGGGGAGCTGTTTTTT. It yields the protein CASSRAGTGVTGELFF.

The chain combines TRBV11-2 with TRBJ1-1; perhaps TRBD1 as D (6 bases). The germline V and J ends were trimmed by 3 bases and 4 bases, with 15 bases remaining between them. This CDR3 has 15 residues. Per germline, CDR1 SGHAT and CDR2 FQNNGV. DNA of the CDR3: TGTGCCAGCAGCTTGAGCGGGGGCGGTGGCACTGAAGCTTTCTTT. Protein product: CASSLSGGGGTEAFF.

The CDR3 coding sequence is TGTGCCAGCTCACCAAATCCCGGGTCCTACAATGAGCAGTTCTTC. It is translated as CASSPNPGSYNEQFF. The chain combines TRBV18 with TRBJ2-1; D remains unclear. V lost 2 bases, J lost 1 base, and 9 bases lay in between. This CDR3 has 15 amino acids. Germline V gene data show CDR1 as KGHSH and CDR2 as LQKENI.

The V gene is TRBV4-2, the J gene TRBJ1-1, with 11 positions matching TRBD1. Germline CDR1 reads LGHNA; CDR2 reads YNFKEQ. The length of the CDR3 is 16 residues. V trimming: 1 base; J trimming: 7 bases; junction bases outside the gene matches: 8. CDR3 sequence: CASSQGFRTGGLEAFF. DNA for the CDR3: TGTGCCAGCAGCCAAGGGTTCAGGACAGGGGGCCTTGAAGCTTTCTTT.

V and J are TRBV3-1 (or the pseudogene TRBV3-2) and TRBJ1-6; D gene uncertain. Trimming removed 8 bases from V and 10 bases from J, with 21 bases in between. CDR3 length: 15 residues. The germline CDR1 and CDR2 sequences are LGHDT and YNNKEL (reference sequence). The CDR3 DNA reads TGTGCCAGCTCCATCAGGCTCACCCTTGGATCACCCCTCCACTTT. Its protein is CASSIRLTLGSPLHF.

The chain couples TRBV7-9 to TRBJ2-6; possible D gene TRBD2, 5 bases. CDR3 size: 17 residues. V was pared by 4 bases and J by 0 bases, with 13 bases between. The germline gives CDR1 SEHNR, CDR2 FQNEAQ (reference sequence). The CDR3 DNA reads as TGTGCCAGCAGCTCCGTCCGGAGGACCTCTGGGGCCAACGTCCTGACTTTC. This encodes CASSSVRRTSGANVLTF.